Below, 15 T cell receptor beta chains from the same sample are listed, as sequenced in a study of monozygotic twins with cystic fibrosis. Some clones are missing from TCRdb's copy, which holds only in-frame ones; the method was immunoSEQ multiplex PCR. This table holds nearly 25,000 clones, about 91% found once. Sequenced material: blood. These receptors all come from a girl aged 2-10 years with cystic fibrosis.

The rearrangement uses TRBV30 and TRBJ1-3; D not resolved. Trimming shortened V by 5 bases and J by 3 bases, and 2 bases separated the two germline ends. The CDR3 is 10 residues long. Germline CDR1 reads GTSNPN; CDR2 reads SVGIG (reference sequence). CDR3 loop: CAWGGNTIYF. The CDR3 nucleotides read TGTGCCTGGGGTGGAAACACCATATATTTT.

The CDR3 nucleotides are TGCGCCAGCAGCCAAGTTCATACAGCCTATGGCTACACCTTC. Translation gives CASSQVHTAYGYTF. V usage is TRBV4-3 and J usage is TRBJ1-2; no firm D call. Germline V lookup: CDR1 LGHNA, CDR2 YSLEER. V was pared by 1 base and J by 4 bases, with 10 bases between. The length of the CDR3 is 14 residues.

The chain combines TRBV19 with TRBJ2-7; D unresolved. The germline V and J ends were trimmed by 4 bases and 1 base, with 8 bases remaining between them. The CDR3 has 13 residues. Germline V gives CDR1 LNHDA, CDR2 SQIVND (reference sequence). This chain's CDR3 is CASSTGLSYEQYF. DNA of the CDR3: TGTGCCAGTAGTACAGGCCTTTCCTACGAGCAGTACTTC.

The chain links TRBV30 to TRBJ1-1, with TRBD1 matching 8 bases. Losses at the gene ends were 3 bases for V and 1 base for J; bases not matched to a gene: 1. Germline V gene lookup returns CDR1 GTSNPN and CDR2 SVGIG (reference sequence). The CDR3 sequence is 13 residues long. The CDR3 reads CAWRDRENTEAFF. DNA of the CDR3: TGTGCCTGGAGGGACAGGGAGAACACTGAAGCTTTCTTT.

The CDR3 DNA sequence: TGTGCCAGTAGTATTAGGGACAGGGGGCTCGGCGGGGAGCTGTTTTTT. Translated: CASSIRDRGLGGELFF. The rearrangement joins TRBV19 to TRBJ2-2; 12 positions agree with TRBD1. The CDR3 spans 16 residues. Germline V CDR1 and CDR2: LNHDA, SQIVND (reference sequence). Germline trimming cut 3 bases from V and 7 bases from J; bases unmatched to any gene: 6.

This clone is a singleton in its sample. The V and J genes are TRBV11-2 and TRBJ1-2; D is perhaps TRBD1 (6 bases). V was clipped by 5 bases and J by 4 bases, with 20 bases between them. The CDR3 extends over 16 amino acids. The germline gives CDR1 SGHAT, CDR2 FQNNGV. CDR3 DNA: TGTGCCAGCAGCCTAAAGAGTGTGGGGGGCGGCTATGGCTACACCTTC. Translation: CASSLKSVGGGYGYTF.

The chain employs TRBV5-8 and TRBJ1-2; D is ambiguous. Trimming removed 2 bases at V and 5 bases at J, with 10 bases between. CDR1 SGHTS and CDR2 YDEGEE come from the germline V gene. This CDR3 region has 13 residues. The CDR3 DNA reads TGTGCCAGCAGCTTTCAGTTTGTTTATGGCTACACCTTC. Protein: CASSFQFVYGYTF.

V usage is TRBV28 and J usage is TRBJ1-1; D is ambiguous. The length of the CDR3 is 13 residues. Trimming left V 6 bases short and J 3 bases short, with 11 bases between. CDR1 is MDHEN and CDR2 is SYDVKM in the germline V gene. The CDR3 loop reads CASRIGRYTEAFF. The CDR3 DNA sequence: TGTGCCAGCAGAATAGGAAGGTACACTGAAGCTTTCTTT.

This sequence joins TRBV6-5 and TRBJ1-2; the match to TRBD1 covers 10 bases. The germline V gene has CDR1 MNHEY and CDR2 SVGAGI. The junction had 4 bases not matched to a gene; V was cut back by 9 bases and J by 3 bases. CDR3 length: 13 residues. The CDR3 DNA reads TGTGCCAGTCAAGGACAGGGGGACTATGGCTACACCTTC. Its translation is CASQGQGDYGYTF.

Here the CDR3 DNA reads TGTGCCAGCAGCCCTGACAGTAACTATGGCTACACCTTC. It translates to CASSPDSNYGYTF. V and J are TRBV7-6 and TRBJ1-2; weak D call: TRBD1 (5 bases). V shed 5 bases and J shed 1 base, with 8 bases lying between them. The CDR3 is 13 amino acids. Germline assignment: CDR1 SGHVS and CDR2 FNYEAQ.

The chain couples TRBV19 to TRBJ2-1, with TRBD2 matching over 9 bases. Germline values: CDR1 LNHDA, CDR2 SQIVND (reference sequence). V shed 3 bases and J 15 bases; nucleotides not matched to a gene: 9. The CDR3 contains 13 residues. CDR3 sequence reads: CASSIEAGGIGFF. The CDR3 coding sequence is TGTGCCAGTAGTATCGAGGCGGGGGGGATTGGGTTCTTC.

The V and J genes are TRBV6-1 and TRBJ1-5, with TRBD1 matching over 10 bases. The CDR3 consists of 15 residues. Germline V lookup: CDR1 MNHNS, CDR2 SASEGT. With 4 bases clipped from V and 5 bases from J, the junction kept 5 bases outside the gene matches. The CDR3 DNA reads TGTGCCAGCAGTGCCGGGACAGGGGAGTATCAGCCCCAGCATTTT. It is translated as CASSAGTGEYQPQHF.

The chain couples TRBV7-9 to TRBJ2-5, with TRBD1 matching over 7 bases. CDR3 length: 14 amino acids. The V gene end was trimmed by 5 bases and the J gene end by 2 bases; junction bases not matched to a gene: 5. Germline CDR1 SEHNR, CDR2 FQNEAQ (reference sequence). This CDR3 is CASSDRDWQETQYF. The CDR3 DNA is TGTGCCAGCAGCGACAGGGATTGGCAAGAGACCCAGTACTTC.

This clone was seen only a few times. This CDR3 reads CASSPTGVSSEAFF. CDR3 nucleotides: TGTGCCAGCTCACCTACAGGGGTGAGTTCTGAAGCTTTCTTT. This chain connects TRBV18 to TRBJ1-1; 7 nucleotides line up with TRBD1. Looked up from germline, CDR1 is KGHSH and CDR2 is LQKENI. V lost 3 bases to trimming and J lost 6 bases; unmatched junction nucleotides: 7. The CDR3 loop spans 14 amino acids.

There are a few counts of this clone. The gene calls are TRBV30 and TRBJ1-5; 8 bases are a match to TRBD1. Germline V gene lookup returns CDR1 GTSNPN and CDR2 SVGIG (reference sequence). This CDR3 is built from 15 residues. The V segment lost 5 bases and the J segment 5 bases; nucleotides outside the gene matches: 11. In DNA form, the CDR3 reads TGTGCCTGGGGGGGAGGACAGGGCTTCCATCAGCCCCAGCATTTT. This gives the protein CAWGGGQGFHQPQHF.